This is a list of T cell receptor beta chains from one sample in a study of human T cells and chemical hapten exposure. TCRdb re-analysed the RACE reads in MiXCR, keeping a single row per CDR3 protein. The data hold roughly 380,000 distinct CDR3 sequences, with about 6% observed a single time. The sample was whole blood, taken in connection with sensitization to the hapten diphenylcyclopropenone (DPC). All receptors come from a woman aged 18 to 35 with alopecia areata. Some clones in this sample may be carry-over from other donors' samples. Each CDR3 is given with its conserved first and last residue. The D gene is left open where the match is weak. Clone size is given for some rows only: seen once, a few or many times, or a class if the clone is expanded.

abundance,d_gene,v_gene,j_gene,CDR3nt,CDR3aa
many,NA,TRBV12-3/TRBV12-4,TRBJ1-2,TGTGCCAGCAGCCTGGGCACCGCAGGCTACACCTTC,CASSLGTAGYTF
many,NA,TRBV10-3,TRBJ1-1,TGTGCCATCAGTGAGACAGGGCGACGGGACACTGAAGCTTTCTTT,CAISETGRRDTEAFF
NA,TRBD1,TRBV6-2/TRBV6-3,TRBJ1-1,TGTGCCAGCTTCGGACAGGGTCGCACTGAAGCTTTCTTT,CASFGQGRTEAFF
NA,TRBD1,TRBV2,TRBJ1-2,TGTGCCAGCGGTAACAGGGGTTTGAATGGCTACACCTTC,CASGNRGLNGYTF
many,NA,TRBV29-1,TRBJ2-3,TGCAGCGTTGAAATCGAGAGAGAAACGCAGTATTTT,CSVEIERETQYF
many,NA,TRBV5-1,TRBJ1-2,TGCGCCAGCAGGCCCGAGGGGAGAGGGCCAGGGAGCTATGGCTACACCTTC,CASRPEGRGPGSYGYTF
many,NA,TRBV12-3/TRBV12-4,TRBJ1-1,TGTGCCAGCAGTCTCCGGGGAGGGGCCACTGAAGCTTTCTTT,CASSLRGGATEAFF
NA,NA,TRBV9,TRBJ2-3,TGTGCCAGCAGCCTAAACCGTCGGACGGACTTTTCTAGCACAGATACGCAGTATTTT,CASSLNRRTDFSSTDTQYF
many,NA,TRBV5-1,TRBJ2-3,TGCGCCAGCAGCCCGAGGAGCGGCGGGATTAGCACAGATACGCAGTATTTT,CASSPRSGGISTDTQYF
NA,NA,TRBV7-9,TRBJ1-1,TGTGCCAGCTCAGGGAGGGGAACTGAAGCTTTCTTT,CASSGRGTEAFF
NA,TRBD1,TRBV10-3,TRBJ1-2,TGTGCCATCAGTGAGCCCAAAGCTCTACAGGGGTCCCTCTATGGCTACACCTTC,CAISEPKALQGSLYGYTF
many,NA,TRBV7-2,TRBJ1-3,TGTGCCAGCAGCCTTCGACAGCTTATCTCTGGAAACACCATATATTTT,CASSLRQLISGNTIYF
NA,TRBD2,TRBV25-1,TRBJ2-3,TGTGCCAGCAGTGAATGGGTGGAGGTTCGGGGGGGCAGGGGAGGCACAGATACGCAGTATTTT,CASSEWVEVRGGRGGTDTQYF
few,NA,TRBV12-3/TRBV12-4,TRBJ2-1,TGTGCCGTTGCGGGTGCGGGGTACAATGAGCAGTTCTTC,CAVAGAGYNEQFF
few,TRBD1,TRBV30,TRBJ1-6,TGTGCCTGGAGGGGGGGACAGGTGAATTCACCCCTCCACTTT,CAWRGGQVNSPLHF
many,NA,TRBV10-3,TRBJ1-5,TGTGCCACCACAGATAGCAATCAGCCCCAGCATTTT,CATTDSNQPQHF
NA,TRBD1,TRBV7-2,TRBJ1-1,TGTGCCAGCAGTCGGGACAGGTCTAACACTGAAGCTTTCTTT,CASSRDRSNTEAFF
few,NA,TRBV7-9,TRBJ2-3,TGTGCCAGCAGCCTACCGGGGGAAGATACGCAGTATTTT,CASSLPGEDTQYF
few,NA,TRBV5-1,TRBJ2-1,TGCGCCAGCAGCCCTCAGTTAAGGTACAATGAGCAGTTCTTC,CASSPQLRYNEQFF
few,NA,TRBV20-1,TRBJ2-7,TGCAGTGCCAGAGACCGGGACCCCTACGAGCAGTACTTC,CSARDRDPYEQYF
many,NA,TRBV6-5,TRBJ2-7,TGTGCCAGCAGTTACTCCCGAAAGGACGAGCAGTACTTC,CASSYSRKDEQYF
many,NA,TRBV14,TRBJ2-2,TGTGCCAGCAGCCTAACTTTAGGTGTGGAGCTGTTTTTT,CASSLTLGVELFF
many,TRBD1,TRBV27,TRBJ1-4,TGTGCCAGCGCCCGACAGGGTCTTAATGAAAAACTGTTTTTT,CASARQGLNEKLFF
NA,NA,TRBV5-1,TRBJ2-7,TGCGCCAGCAGGTCGACAGGTAGCAACTACGAGCAGTACTTC,CASRSTGSNYEQYF
few,NA,TRBV7-3,TRBJ2-7,TGTGCCAGCAGCCTCAATGGGGGGCGTGAGCAGTACTTC,CASSLNGGREQYF
many,NA,TRBV10-3,TRBJ1-1,TGTGCCATCAGTGAAACAGCGAACACTGAAGCTTTCTTT,CAISETANTEAFF
many,TRBD1,TRBV7-2,TRBJ1-5,TGTGCCAGCAGCACAACAGGGGGCGGTCAGCCCCAGCATTTT,CASSTTGGGQPQHF
many,TRBD2,TRBV4-2,TRBJ2-2,TGTGCCAGCAGCCCCCTCGTCGCCAGCGGGGGGGACGATAACACCGGGGAGCTGTTTTTT,CASSPLVASGGDDNTGELFF
few,NA,TRBV6-1,TRBJ1-2,TGTGCCAGCATGCTAGGCTATGGCTACACCTTC,CASMLGYGYTF
few,TRBD2,TRBV12-5,TRBJ2-5,TGTGCTAGTGGTTTGGCACCGACTAGCGGGGGTTACCTACAAGAGACCCAGTACTTC,CASGLAPTSGGYLQETQYF
many,NA,TRBV5-1,TRBJ2-5,TGTGCCAGCAGCTTAGCTCAAGAGACCCAGTACTTC,CASSLAQETQYF
many,TRBD1,TRBV11-2,TRBJ1-1,TGTGCCAGCAGCTCAACTAGGACAGGGGTGAACACTGAAGCTTTCTTT,CASSSTRTGVNTEAFF
NA,NA,TRBV6-4,TRBJ2-2,TGTGCCAGCAGTGCGGGGGAAAACACCGGGGAGCTGTTTTTT,CASSAGENTGELFF
few,NA,TRBV6-1,TRBJ1-1,TGTGCCAGCAGTGAACAGAGGAGCACTGAAGCTTTCTTT,CASSEQRSTEAFF
many,NA,TRBV6-5,TRBJ2-5,TGTGCCAGCAGTTACACACAGGGACAAGAGACCCAGTACTTC,CASSYTQGQETQYF
many,NA,TRBV9,TRBJ2-2,TGTGCCAGCAGCGCCTCCGGGACGGGCTTGGGAGTCGGGGAGCTGTTTTTT,CASSASGTGLGVGELFF
few,NA,TRBV28,TRBJ2-7,TGTGCCAGCCGAGATGGGGCAGGGCCAGTGTACGAGCAGTACTTC,CASRDGAGPVYEQYF
many,TRBD1,TRBV6-5,TRBJ1-2,TGTGCCAGCAGTTCTACAGGGGGCAAGGGCTACACCTTC,CASSSTGGKGYTF
NA,NA,TRBV29-1,TRBJ1-3,TGCAGCGCGGGGGACTCTGGAAACACCATATATTTT,CSAGDSGNTIYF
few,NA,TRBV5-6,TRBJ2-7,TGTGCCAGCAGCATGTACCCGGACGGAGGACTCTCCTACGAGCAGTACTTC,CASSMYPDGGLSYEQYF
many,NA,TRBV4-1,TRBJ1-3,TGCGCCAGCAGCCAAGTTTCCCGCCTGGCCGTTCGCTCTGGAAACACCATATATTTT,CASSQVSRLAVRSGNTIYF